This entry describes one T cell receptor (beta chain). What it binds is not known. V was shortened by 9 bases and J by 12 bases, with 24 bases between the two germline ends. The germline V gene has CDR1 SGHAT and CDR2 FQDESV (reference sequence). This CDR3 comprises 13 residues. The entry originates in a study of tumor-infiltrating lymphocytes in primary liver carcinoma. Study results and limitations: Significantly greater top-250-clone fractions characterized tumors relative to blood (p = 0.039).

Without any cell sorting, roughly 20-32 mg of bulk tissue yielded co-extracted RNA and DNA. Priming with a constant-region primer yielded TCR beta cDNA from 450 to 550 ng total RNA. Amplification in three nested multiplex PCR rounds with slightly modified ARM-PCR gave rise to TCR beta libraries. TRBV1-TRBV30 forward and Cbeta reverse primers drove the first two roughly 10-cycle rounds. From the multiplex PCR reads, TCRdb called clonotypes with MiXCR, one entry per CDR3 protein. The sample holds more than 95,000 distinct CDR3 sequences, approximately 80% seen once. The chain employs TRBV11-1 and TRBJ2-7; D is possibly TRBD1 (6 bases). Sample: liver tumor tissue from sampling region 3. Subset given: tumor region T3, left-lateral pole. The clonotype comes from a middle-aged man with primary liver carcinoma and hepatitis B virus infection. The DNA of the CDR3 is TGTGCCAGTAGGGGGAAGCGATCCTACGAGAGGTACTTC. The encoded protein is CASRGKRSYERYF.